The rows below give T cell receptor beta chains drawn from one sample of a study of blood T cell repertoires in COVID-19. Clones were read by immunoSEQ multiplex PCR, and TCRdb kept only the in-frame ones, dropping some. The sample lists about 170,000 clones; roughly nine tenths were seen once. The specimen sequenced was peripheral blood. The receptors shown here come from a man aged 55-75 years with acute or convalescent COVID-19. CDR3s include the opening cysteine and the closing phenylalanine or tryptophan. D genes are given only for firm matches. Some rows have no size entry. The others give once, few or many, or a class for an expanded clone.

J gene | V gene | D gene | clone size | CDR3 DNA | CDR3 protein
TRBJ2-1 | TRBV11-2 | TRBD2 | - | TGTGCCAGCAGCCAGGGGACTAGCGGGGCAAATGAGCAGTTCTTC | CASSQGTSGANEQFF
TRBJ1-1 | TRBV25-1 | - | - | TGTGCCAGCACTGCCAGTATGAACACTGAAGCTTTCTTT | CASTASMNTEAFF
TRBJ1-1 | TRBV18 | - | - | TGTGCCAGCTCACCCCCGACTTTGAACACTGAAGCTTTCTTT | CASSPPTLNTEAFF
TRBJ2-5 | TRBV7-9 | TRBD2 | - | TGTGCCAGCAGCGAAGGGGGACTAGCGAGTTCGGAGACCCAGTACTTC | CASSEGGLASSETQYF
TRBJ2-5 | TRBV4-1 | - | - | TGCGCCAGCAGCCAAGATGACTCTTCGATGGAGACCCAGTACTTC | CASSQDDSSMETQYF
TRBJ1-1 | TRBV24-1 | TRBD1 | - | TGTGCCACCAGTGCCGCCCATCAGACAGGGACCACTGAAGCTTTCTTT | CATSAAHQTGTTEAFF
TRBJ1-5 | TRBV6-5 | TRBD1 | - | TGTGCCAGCACTACAGGGGGCGTCAGTCAGCCCCAGCATTTT | CASTTGGVSQPQHF
TRBJ1-2 | TRBV11-3 | TRBD1 | - | TGTGCCAGCAGCTCCTCGGACAGGCCGTATGGCTACACCTTC | CASSSSDRPYGYTF
TRBJ2-2 | TRBV12-3/TRBV12-4 | - | - | TGTGCCAGCAGACGACTAGAAACCGGGGAGCTGTTTTTT | CASRRLETGELFF
TRBJ2-1 | TRBV19 | - | - | TGTGCCAGTAGTATCGGCGGTGAGCAGTTCTTC | CASSIGGEQFF
TRBJ2-7 | TRBV27 | TRBD1 | - | TGTGCCAGCAGTCTCGGGACAGGGGCCTACGAGCAGTACTTC | CASSLGTGAYEQYF
TRBJ1-5 | TRBV24-1 | TRBD1 | - | TGTGCCACCAGTGATACCCGGACAGGGGATCAGCCCCAGCATTTT | CATSDTRTGDQPQHF
TRBJ2-7 | TRBV18 | - | - | TGTGCCAGCTCTCTTCAAAGAGGAAGCTACTACGAGCAGTACTTC | CASSLQRGSYYEQYF
TRBJ2-1 | TRBV19 | TRBD2 | - | TGTGCCAGTAGTATAACTTGGCTAGCGGGAGTCGGAAATGAGCAGTTCTTC | CASSITWLAGVGNEQFF
TRBJ1-2 | TRBV19 | TRBD1 | - | TGTGCCAGTAGTATAGATCGCGCTCGGACAGGAAACTATGGCTACACCTTC | CASSIDRARTGNYGYTF
TRBJ1-2 | TRBV3-1/TRBV3-2 | - | - | TGTGCCAGCAGCCTCGGGGGAGGTTTCTATTCCTACTATGGCTACACCTTC | CASSLGGGFYSYYGYTF
TRBJ1-4 | TRBV9 | - | - | TGTGCCAGCAGCGTAGGGCCCCAGTTGACTAATGAAAAACTGTTTTTT | CASSVGPQLTNEKLFF
TRBJ2-1 | TRBV3-1/TRBV3-2 | - | once | TGTGCCAGCAGCCAAGAAAGAGTCCGTGAGCAGTTCTTC | CASSQERVREQFF
TRBJ2-7 | TRBV4-3 | TRBD2 | - | TGCGCCAGCAGCCAAGATGGGCCTAGCGGGCTCCTGGGTGGCGAGCAGTACTTC | CASSQDGPSGLLGGEQYF
TRBJ1-5 | TRBV6-5 | - | - | TGTGCCAGCAGCCTGGGGGGGGCTCAGCCCCAGCATTTT | CASSLGGAQPQHF
TRBJ1-2 | TRBV7-3 | - | - | TGTGCCAGCAGCCCCGCTGGAGCTAACTATGGCTACACCTTC | CASSPAGANYGYTF
TRBJ1-1 | TRBV12-3/TRBV12-4 | - | once | TGTGCCGCTGGGGGGGGAGGCACTGAAGCTTTCTTT | CAAGGGGTEAFF
TRBJ1-5 | TRBV5-5 | - | - | TGTGCCAGCAGCTTGAACAATGCCCCTCAGCCCCAGCATTTT | CASSLNNAPQPQHF
TRBJ2-1 | TRBV19 | TRBD2 | - | TGTGCCAGTACCAAATATACTAGCGCCTCCTACAATGAGCAGTTCTTC | CASTKYTSASYNEQFF
TRBJ1-1 | TRBV5-6 | TRBD1 | - | TGTGCCAGCAGCAGACAGGGGCCCACTGAAGCTTTCTTT | CASSRQGPTEAFF
TRBJ1-1 | TRBV5-4 | - | - | TGTGCCAGCAGCTCTGGGGGCGGCCTAAACACTGAAGCTTTCTTT | CASSSGGGLNTEAFF
TRBJ2-3 | TRBV27 | TRBD2 | - | TGTGCCAGCGGTACGACTAGAGCGGGAGAAGGGGATACGCAGTATTTT | CASGTTRAGEGDTQYF
TRBJ2-3 | TRBV20-1 | TRBD2 | - | TGCACTGCTAGTGGGACTAGCAGTGGCACAGATACGCAGTATTTT | CTASGTSSGTDTQYF
TRBJ1-4 | TRBV5-1 | TRBD1 | - | TGCGCCAGCAGCTTCCGGACAGGGAACAATGAAAAACTGTTTTTT | CASSFRTGNNEKLFF
TRBJ2-7 | TRBV7-9 | TRBD2 | - | TGTGCCAGCAGCTCAGCGGCGTTAGCGGGAGCGAATCCCTACGAGCAGTACTTC | CASSSAALAGANPYEQYF
TRBJ2-1 | TRBV5-1 | TRBD1 | - | TGCGCCAGCAGCTTTAGGACAGGGGGCGATTATGAGCAGTTCTTC | CASSFRTGGDYEQFF